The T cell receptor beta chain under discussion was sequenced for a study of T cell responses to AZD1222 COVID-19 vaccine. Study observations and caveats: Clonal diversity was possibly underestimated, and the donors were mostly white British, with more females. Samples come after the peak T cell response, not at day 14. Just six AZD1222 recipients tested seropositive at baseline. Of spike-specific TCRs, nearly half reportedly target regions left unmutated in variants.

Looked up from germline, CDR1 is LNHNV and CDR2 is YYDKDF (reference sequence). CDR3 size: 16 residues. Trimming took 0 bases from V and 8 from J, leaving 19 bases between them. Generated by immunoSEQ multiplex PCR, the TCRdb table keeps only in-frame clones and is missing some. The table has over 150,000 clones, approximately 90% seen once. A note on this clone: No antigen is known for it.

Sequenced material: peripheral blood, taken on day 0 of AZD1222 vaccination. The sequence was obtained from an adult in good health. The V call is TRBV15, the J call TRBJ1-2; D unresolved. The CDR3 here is CATSRDVAAVDGGYTF. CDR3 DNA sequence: TGTGCCACCAGCAGAGACGTCGCGGCAGTAGATGGAGGCTACACCTTC.